This T cell receptor (beta chain) derives from a study of blood T cells in healthy people across ages (dated by TCRdb to the mid-2010s). General notes on the study: In model experiments, template switching captured roughly one uniquely barcoded TCR beta cDNA molecule for every two T cells. For two donors (one aged 18 to 30 and one aged 80 or older), the study analyzed two additional independent replicas of 1 million unique cDNA reads from the same blood draw. Donors of different ages were randomly distributed across sequencing lanes to avoid experimental bias. Donors were grouped into four age groups: young (average approximately 15 years), middle-aged (around 39), aged (around 62) and long-lived (around 82). The study measured age-related changes in TCR beta repertoire diversity using deep sequencing normalized with unique cDNA molecular identifiers.

Preparation of the library involved 5' RACE. This sample was sequenced with an Illumina HiSeq 2500. The second PCR ran for about 6 to 12 cycles and used a J-beta primer mix along with a sample-barcoded 5' primer. Each TCR beta cDNA molecule received a unique molecular identifier from a template-switch 5' adaptor carrying 12 random nucleotides. Each sample yielded at least 3 million CDR3-containing paired-end reads. The Mint cDNA synthesis kit, primed by a TRBC-specific oligonucleotide, was used to synthesize first-strand cDNA from all RNA. Following uracil-DNA glycosylase treatment, a first 18-cycle PCR with universal primers M1SS and BC2_uni_R was performed on all cDNA. Regarding the original processing steps: For normalization, 1 million high-quality reads, each with a distinct molecular identifier, were randomly selected from each sample. Reads sharing molecular identifiers were discarded rather than binned into consensus sequences. MiTCR, set to a Q25 quality threshold and the strictest error-elimination algorithm, was used for CDR3 identification, clonotype clustering and error correction. A nonparametric unseen species model with Euler transformation was used to estimate lower-bound total TCR beta diversity. TCRdb applied fastp at Q25 and MiXCR to the public reads, then kept only in-frame beta chains. Each CDR3 protein appears once, grouped with its most common genes and DNA. The V and J calls were not made by the authors but by TCRdb's processing. This sample is represented by 750,000 to 950,000 distinct CDR3 sequences; about 53% of them were singletons. The ten largest account for roughly 37% of the sample.

Taken from the germline V gene (reference sequence), the CDR1 and CDR2 loops are DFQATT and SNEGSKA. The germline ends are 17 bases apart after V is trimmed by 2 bases and J by 5 bases. Its CDR3 holds 15 amino acids, cysteine through phenylalanine. The entry retains the CDR3 DNA only, 45 bases that are in frame from base 1. About this clonotype: The specificity of this receptor is unknown. No base-level quality is on record; no much larger clone is a single base apart.

Donors were 39 systemically healthy Caucasian individuals from Russia aged roughly 6 to 90 years. Around 9.8 milliliters of peripheral blood were collected from each donor into EDTA-treated Vacutainer tubes. Ficoll-Paque density-gradient centrifugation was used to isolate PBMCs, with at least 7 million obtained per sample. Trizol reagent was used to extract total RNA from PBMCs, with at least 6 micrograms per sample. The percentages of naive CD45RAhigh/CD27high T cells were determined by flow cytometry on a PBMC aliquot from every donor. Findings and caveats that apply to the study as a whole: Total diversity estimates from one million sequenced T cells were considered lower bounds and underestimates. Conclusive comparison of naive and antigen-experienced compartments was prevented by the profiling of bulk unsorted PBMCs. As age increased, observed TCR beta diversity per million T cells dropped in a roughly linear way, and a significant reduction was already evident by age 40. The CMV infection status of donors was not known, potentially confounding age-related changes in expanded clonotypes. Compared with the aged group, the long-lived group had more naive CD4+ T cells, fewer expanded clones and increased TCR diversity, a pattern suggesting age selection. The percentage of naive T cells measured by flow cytometry correlated strongly with observed TCR beta diversity.

Source material: blood. The chain links TRBV20-1 with TRBJ2-3; tentative D gene TRBD2, with 5 bases matching. This TCR derives from an elderly man in good health. The CDR3 sequence is CSARPARGLGDTQYF. The nucleotide sequence reads as follows: TGCAGTGCTAGACCAGCCCGGGGTTTAGGAGATACGCAGTATTTT.